This T cell receptor beta chain appears in the sequencing data of a study of response to subunit inactivated influenza vaccine. The germline V gene encodes CDR1 MGHDK and CDR2 SYGVNS. After removal of 4 bases from V and 7 bases from J, the junction contained 4 bases not matched to a gene. The CDR3 consists of 13 residues. Note on this clonotype: Its target is not known.

Study-wide results and caveats: The authors proposed limited new T cell recruitment per seasonal influenza vaccination.

MiXCR, run by TCRdb on the RT-PCR reads, gives a single entry per CDR3 protein. The data show around 470,000 distinct CDR3 sequences, with approximately 7.3% seen just once and 13% held by the top ten. V gene TRBV25-1 combines with J gene TRBJ1-2, with 9 nucleotides matching TRBD1. The sample consisted of PBMCs from blood, taken around 2 years after vaccination. The source is a man aged 45 to 70 who received an inactivated influenza vaccine. DNA for the CDR3: TGTGCCAGCAGTGGGAAGACAGGGGGTGGCTACACCTTC. Its translation: CASSGKTGGGYTF.